This T cell receptor beta chain appears in the sequencing data of a study of T-cell reconstitution after alpha-beta-depleted transplantation in children. Study outcomes and limitations: At one year after transplant, newly produced T cells mostly accounted for T-cell counts and diversity. Several hundred rapidly expanded clones from non-depleted graft cells reportedly supplied alpha-beta T cells about two months post-transplant. At day 60, the high TCRbeta diversity found in some patients originated from recipient T cells and thymic progenitors that had survived.

This clonotype has a handful of counts. Its target is unknown. Unique molecular identifiers were incorporated during preparation of the TCRbeta library. One entry per CDR3 protein results from TCRdb running MiXCR on the PCR reads. The sample yields roughly 300,000 distinct CDR3 sequences, about 9.9% seen once. The receptor was isolated from a male patient between 2 and 10 years old who had a stem cell transplant for chronic granulomatous disease, so the T cells may come from the graft donor. The material sequenced was peripheral blood, taken 180 days after TCRalphabeta/CD19-depleted stem cell transplant.

CDR3 region: CASSVGDNQETQYF. CDR3 in DNA: TGTGCCAGCAGCGTAGGTGACAATCAAGAGACCCAGTACTTC. The V gene is TRBV9, the J gene TRBJ2-5; no definite D call. Germline V gene sequence: CDR1 SGDLS, CDR2 YYNGEE. The V end was cut by 0 bases, the J end by 2 bases, with 8 bases between. The CDR3 spans 14 residues.